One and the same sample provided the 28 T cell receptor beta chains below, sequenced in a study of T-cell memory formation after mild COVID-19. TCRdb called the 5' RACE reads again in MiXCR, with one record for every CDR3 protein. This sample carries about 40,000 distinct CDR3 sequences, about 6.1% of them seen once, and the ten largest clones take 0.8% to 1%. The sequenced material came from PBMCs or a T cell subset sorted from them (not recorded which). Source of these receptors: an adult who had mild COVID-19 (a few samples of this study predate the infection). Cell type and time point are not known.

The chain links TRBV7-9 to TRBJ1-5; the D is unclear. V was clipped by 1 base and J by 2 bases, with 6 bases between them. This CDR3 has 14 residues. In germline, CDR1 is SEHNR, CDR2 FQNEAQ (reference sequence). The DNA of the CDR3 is TGTGCCAGCAGCTTAGACAGAGGCAATCAGCCCCAGCATTTT. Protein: CASSLDRGNQPQHF.

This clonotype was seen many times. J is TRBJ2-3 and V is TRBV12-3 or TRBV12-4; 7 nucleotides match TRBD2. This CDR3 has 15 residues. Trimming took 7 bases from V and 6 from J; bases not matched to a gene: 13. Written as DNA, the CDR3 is TGTGCCAGCAAGGGGACCCGCGGGGGAGCGGATACGCAGTATTTT. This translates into CASKGTRGGADTQYF.

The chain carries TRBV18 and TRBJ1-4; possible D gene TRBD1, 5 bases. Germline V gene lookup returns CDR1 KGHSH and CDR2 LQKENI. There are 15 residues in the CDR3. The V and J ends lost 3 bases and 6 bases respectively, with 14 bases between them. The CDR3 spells CASSPAGPSHEKLFF. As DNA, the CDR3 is TGTGCCAGCTCACCCGCGGGACCGTCCCATGAAAAACTGTTTTTT.

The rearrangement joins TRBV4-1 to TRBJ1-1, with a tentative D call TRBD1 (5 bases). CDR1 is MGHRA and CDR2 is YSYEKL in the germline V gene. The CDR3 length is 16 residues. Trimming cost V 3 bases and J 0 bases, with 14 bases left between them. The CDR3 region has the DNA TGCGCCAGCAGCCATCCGGGACGGTCAATGAACACTGAAGCTTTCTTT. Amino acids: CASSHPGRSMNTEAFF.

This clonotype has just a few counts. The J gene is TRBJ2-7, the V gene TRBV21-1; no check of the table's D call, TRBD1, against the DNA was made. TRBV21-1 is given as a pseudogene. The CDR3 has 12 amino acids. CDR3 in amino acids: CASTGLSYEQYF. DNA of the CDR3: TGTGCCAGCACCGGGCTCTCCTACGAGCAGTACTTC.

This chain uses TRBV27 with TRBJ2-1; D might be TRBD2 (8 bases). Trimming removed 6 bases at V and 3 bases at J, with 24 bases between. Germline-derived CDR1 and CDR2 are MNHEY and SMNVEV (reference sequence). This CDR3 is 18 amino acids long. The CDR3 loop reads CASRSTGVGGGLYNEQFF. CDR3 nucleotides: TGTGCCAGCAGATCCACAGGGGTAGGCGGGGGGCTCTACAATGAGCAGTTCTTC.

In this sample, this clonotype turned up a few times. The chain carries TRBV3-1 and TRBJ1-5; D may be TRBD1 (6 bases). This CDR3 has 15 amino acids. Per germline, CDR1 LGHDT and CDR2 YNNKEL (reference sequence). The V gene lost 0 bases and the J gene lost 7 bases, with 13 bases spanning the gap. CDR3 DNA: TGTGCCAGCAGCCAAGAAGGGGGGGCTGGACAGCCCCAGCATTTT. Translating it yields CASSQEGGAGQPQHF. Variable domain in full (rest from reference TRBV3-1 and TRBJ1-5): DTAVSQTPKYLVTQMGNDKSIKCEQNLGHDTMYWYKQDSKKFLKIMFSYNNKELIINETVPNRFSPKSPDKAHLNLHINSLELGDSAVYFCASSQEGGAGQPQHFGDGTRLSIL.

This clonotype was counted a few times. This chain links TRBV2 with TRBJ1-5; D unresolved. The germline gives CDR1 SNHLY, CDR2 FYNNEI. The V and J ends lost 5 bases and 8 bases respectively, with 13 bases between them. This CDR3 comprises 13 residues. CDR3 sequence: CASSRASREPQHF. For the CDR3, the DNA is TGTGCCAGCAGTCGGGCCTCGAGGGAGCCCCAGCATTTT.

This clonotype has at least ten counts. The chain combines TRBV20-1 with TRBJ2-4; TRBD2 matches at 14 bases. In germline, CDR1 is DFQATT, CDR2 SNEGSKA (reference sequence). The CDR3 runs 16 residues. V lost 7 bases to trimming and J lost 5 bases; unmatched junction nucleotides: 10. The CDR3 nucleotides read TGCAGTGTCAGACTAGCGGGGGGGCCGAGAGAAAACATTCAGTACTTC. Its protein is CSVRLAGGPRENIQYF.

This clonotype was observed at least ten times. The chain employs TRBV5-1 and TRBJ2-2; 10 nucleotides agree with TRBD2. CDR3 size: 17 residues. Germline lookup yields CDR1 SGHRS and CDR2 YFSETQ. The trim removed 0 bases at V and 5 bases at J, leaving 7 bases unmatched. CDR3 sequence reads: CASSLASGGGGTGELFF. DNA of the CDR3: TGCGCCAGCAGCTTGGCTAGCGGGGGAGGCGGAACCGGGGAGCTGTTTTTT. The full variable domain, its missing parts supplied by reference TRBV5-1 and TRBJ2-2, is KAGVTQTPRYLIKTRGQQVTLSCSPISGHRSVSWYQQTPGQGLQFLFEYFSETQRNKGNFPGRFSGRQFSNSRSEMNVSTLELGDSALYLCASSLASGGGGTGELFFGEGSRLTVL.

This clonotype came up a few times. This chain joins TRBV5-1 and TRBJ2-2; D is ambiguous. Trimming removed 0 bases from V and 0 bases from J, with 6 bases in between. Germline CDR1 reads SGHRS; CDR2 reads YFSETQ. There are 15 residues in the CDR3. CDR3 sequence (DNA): TGCGCCAGCAGCTTGGTCAGTTCGAACACCGGGGAGCTGTTTTTT. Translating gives CASSLVSSNTGELFF.

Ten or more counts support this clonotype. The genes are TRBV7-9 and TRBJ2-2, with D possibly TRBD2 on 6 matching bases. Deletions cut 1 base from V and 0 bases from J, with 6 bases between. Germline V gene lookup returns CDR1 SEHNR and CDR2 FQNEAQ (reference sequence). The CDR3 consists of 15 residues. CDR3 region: CASSLGEANTGELFF. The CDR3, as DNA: TGTGCCAGCAGCTTAGGGGAGGCGAACACCGGGGAGCTGTTTTTT.

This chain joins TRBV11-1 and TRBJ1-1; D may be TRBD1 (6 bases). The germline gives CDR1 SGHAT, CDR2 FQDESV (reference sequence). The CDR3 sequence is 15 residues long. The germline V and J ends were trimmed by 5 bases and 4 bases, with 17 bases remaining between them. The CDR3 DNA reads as TGTGCCAGCAGCCGTGGGAGGGGGTTCGGCACTGAAGCTTTCTTT. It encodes CASSRGRGFGTEAFF.

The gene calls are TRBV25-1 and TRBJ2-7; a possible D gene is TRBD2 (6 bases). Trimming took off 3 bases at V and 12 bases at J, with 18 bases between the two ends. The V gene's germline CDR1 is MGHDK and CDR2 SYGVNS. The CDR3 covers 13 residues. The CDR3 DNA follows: TGTGCCAGCAGTGAGGGCGGACTAAGGGGTCGGTACTTC. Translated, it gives CASSEGGLRGRYF.

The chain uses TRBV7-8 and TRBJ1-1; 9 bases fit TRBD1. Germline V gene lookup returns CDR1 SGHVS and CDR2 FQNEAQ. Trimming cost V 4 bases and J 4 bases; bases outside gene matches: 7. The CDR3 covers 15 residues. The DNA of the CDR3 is TGTGCCAGCAGCTCGGCCGGGACAGGGCCCACTGAAGCTTTCTTT. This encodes CASSSAGTGPTEAFF.

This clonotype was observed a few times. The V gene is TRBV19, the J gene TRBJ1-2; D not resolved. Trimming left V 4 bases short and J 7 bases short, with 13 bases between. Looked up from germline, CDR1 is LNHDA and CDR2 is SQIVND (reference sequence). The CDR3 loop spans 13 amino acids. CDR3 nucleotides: TGTGCCAGTAGTACCAACAAAGTCCGTGGCTACACCTTC. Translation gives CASSTNKVRGYTF.

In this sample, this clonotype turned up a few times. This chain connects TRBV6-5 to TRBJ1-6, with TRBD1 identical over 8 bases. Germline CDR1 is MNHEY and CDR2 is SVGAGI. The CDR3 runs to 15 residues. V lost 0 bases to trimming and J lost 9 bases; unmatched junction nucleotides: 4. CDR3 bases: TGTGCCAGCAGTTACTCAAGACAGGGGAGTTCACCCCTCCACTTT. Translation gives CASSYSRQGSSPLHF.

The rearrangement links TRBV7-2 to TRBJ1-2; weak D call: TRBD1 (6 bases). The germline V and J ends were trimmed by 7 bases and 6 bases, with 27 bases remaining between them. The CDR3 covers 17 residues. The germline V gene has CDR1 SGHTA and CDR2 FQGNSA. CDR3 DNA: TGTGCCAGCATCGAAACGAACAGGGCTGAGGCGGGGAATGGCTACACCTTC. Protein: CASIETNRAEAGNGYTF.

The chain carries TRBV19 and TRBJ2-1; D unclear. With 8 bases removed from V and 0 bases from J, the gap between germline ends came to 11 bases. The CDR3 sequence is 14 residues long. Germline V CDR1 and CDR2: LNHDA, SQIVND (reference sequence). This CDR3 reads CASPWGISYNEQFF. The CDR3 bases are TGTGCCAGTCCGTGGGGAATCTCCTACAATGAGCAGTTCTTC.

The CDR3 DNA reads TGCGCCAGCAGCCAAGATTCGTACGCCCCCGGGACTTCTCTTTTCTTC. Amino acids: CASSQDSYAPGTSLFF. This chain links TRBV4-3 with TRBJ2-1, with D maybe TRBD2 (6 bases). CDR3 length equals 16 residues. Trimming shortened V by 0 bases and J by 16 bases, and 25 bases separated the two germline ends. Germline loops: CDR1 LGHNA, CDR2 YSLEER.

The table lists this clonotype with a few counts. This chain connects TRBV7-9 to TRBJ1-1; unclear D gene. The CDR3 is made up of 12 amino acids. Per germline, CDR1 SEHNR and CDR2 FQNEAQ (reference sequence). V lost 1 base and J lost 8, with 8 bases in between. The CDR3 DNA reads TGTGCCAGCAGCTTAGTACCAAACGAAGCTTTCTTT. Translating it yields CASSLVPNEAFF.

This CDR3 is CASSRQGITNEKLFF. CDR3 sequence (DNA): TGTGCCAGCAGCCGACAGGGGATTACTAATGAAAAACTGTTTTTT. J is TRBJ1-4 and V is TRBV7-2; the match to TRBD1 covers 8 bases. The CDR3 sequence is 15 residues long. V gave up 5 bases and J gave up 2 bases; unmatched junction bases: 4. Per the germline V gene, CDR1 is SGHTA and CDR2 is FQGNSA.

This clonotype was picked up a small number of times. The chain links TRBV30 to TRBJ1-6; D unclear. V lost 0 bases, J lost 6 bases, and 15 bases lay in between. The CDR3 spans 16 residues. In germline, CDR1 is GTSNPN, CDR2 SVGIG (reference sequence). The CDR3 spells CAWSVRVGSRNSPLHF. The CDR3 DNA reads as TGTGCCTGGAGTGTAAGAGTAGGTTCTCGTAATTCACCCCTCCACTTT.

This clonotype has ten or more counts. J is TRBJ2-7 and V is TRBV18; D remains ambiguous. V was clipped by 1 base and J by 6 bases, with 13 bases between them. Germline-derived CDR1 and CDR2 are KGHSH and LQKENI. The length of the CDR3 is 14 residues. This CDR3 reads CASSPRTAGREQYF. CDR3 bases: TGTGCCAGCTCACCACGGACGGCCGGGCGCGAGCAGTACTTC.

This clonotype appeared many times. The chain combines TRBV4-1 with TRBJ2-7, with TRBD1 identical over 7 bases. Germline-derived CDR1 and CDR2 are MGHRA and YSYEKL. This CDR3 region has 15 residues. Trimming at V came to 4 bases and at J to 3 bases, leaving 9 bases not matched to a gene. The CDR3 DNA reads TGCGCCAGCAGCCCTGGGGTAGCAGGGGGCTACGAGCAGTACTTC. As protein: CASSPGVAGGYEQYF.

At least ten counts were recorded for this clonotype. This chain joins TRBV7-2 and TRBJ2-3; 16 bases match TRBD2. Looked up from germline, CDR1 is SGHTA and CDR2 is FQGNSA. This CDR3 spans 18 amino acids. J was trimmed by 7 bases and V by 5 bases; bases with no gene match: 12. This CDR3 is CASSPQTGTSGRGYTQYF. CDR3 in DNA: TGTGCCAGCAGCCCCCAAACAGGGACTAGCGGGAGGGGGTATACGCAGTATTTT.

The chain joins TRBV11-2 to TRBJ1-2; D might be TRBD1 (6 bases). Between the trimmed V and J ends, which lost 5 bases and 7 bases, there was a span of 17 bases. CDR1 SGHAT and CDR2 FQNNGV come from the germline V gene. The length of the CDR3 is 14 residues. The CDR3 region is CASSPLQGSSGYTF. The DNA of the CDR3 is TGTGCCAGCAGCCCCCTCCAGGGGTCATCTGGCTACACCTTC.

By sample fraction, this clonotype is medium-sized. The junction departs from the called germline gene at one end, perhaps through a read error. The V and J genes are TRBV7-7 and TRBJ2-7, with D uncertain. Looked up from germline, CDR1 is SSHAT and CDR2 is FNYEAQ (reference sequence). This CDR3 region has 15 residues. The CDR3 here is CASSLADSGSYEQYF. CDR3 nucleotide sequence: TGTGCTAGCAGCTTAGCCGACTCCGGCTCCTACGAGCAGTACTTC.